This T cell receptor (beta chain) was recovered during a study of shared clonotypes between healthy human individuals. General study findings and limits: Clonotypes that were shared across a handful of donors made up around 5% of naive CD4 clonotypes.

Deep was the level used in running the assay. The method was immunoSEQ multiplex PCR; TCRdb's version includes in-frame clones alone and lacks a portion of them. The repertoire has 1,400,000 or so clones, about 98.5% of them found once; the top ten carry approximately 0.4%. As concerns this clone: The antigen remains unidentified.

The ends were cut back, 6 bases at V and 2 bases at J, with 11 bases in the middle. The CDR3 totals 15 residues. Germline V gene lookup returns CDR1 MDHEN and CDR2 SYDVKM. The rearrangement joins TRBV28 to TRBJ2-6; D is possibly TRBD1 (6 bases). The sequence derives from a young man in good health. Specimen: naive CD4+ T cells sorted from blood. Subset in this sample: CD45RA+ positively selected. The DNA of the CDR3 is TGTGCCAGCAGAATCAACAGGGCTGGGGCCAACGTCCTGACTTTC. The encoded protein is CASRINRAGANVLTF.